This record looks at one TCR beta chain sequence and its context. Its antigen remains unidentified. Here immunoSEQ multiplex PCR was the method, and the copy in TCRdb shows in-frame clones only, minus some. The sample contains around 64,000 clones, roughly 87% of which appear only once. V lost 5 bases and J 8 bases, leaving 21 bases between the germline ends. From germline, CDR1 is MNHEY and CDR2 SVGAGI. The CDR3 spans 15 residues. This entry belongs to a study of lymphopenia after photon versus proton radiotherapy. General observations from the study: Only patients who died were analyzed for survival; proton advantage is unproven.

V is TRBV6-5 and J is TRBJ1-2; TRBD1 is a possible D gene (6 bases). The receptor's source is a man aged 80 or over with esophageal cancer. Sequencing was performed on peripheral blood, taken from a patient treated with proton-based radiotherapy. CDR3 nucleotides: TGTGCCAGCAGTCGTCCCGGGACAAGCCCGGGGGGCTACACCTTC. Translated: CASSRPGTSPGGYTF.